Presented here are 5 T cell receptor beta chains from one specimen sequenced in a study of patients and donors after allogeneic stem cell transplantation. TCRdb re-derived calls from the RT-PCR reads in MiXCR, one entry per CDR3 protein. This table has roughly 960,000 distinct CDR3 sequences, more than 15% appearing once. Sequences were obtained from blood, either unsorted or a sorted T cell fraction (not recorded which). These receptor sequences come from a human donor who was either an allogeneic HSCT recipient or a stem cell or donor lymphocyte infusion donor (not recorded which). It is not recorded whose cells these are; they may come from a transplant donor.

Only a few counts were recorded for this clonotype. The CDR3: CASSLLAGGPLDTQYF. CDR3 DNA: TGTGCCAGCAGCCTACTAGCGGGGGGGCCGTTGGATACGCAGTATTTT. The chain couples TRBV14 to TRBJ2-3, with 13 bases matching TRBD2. Germline V gives CDR1 SGHDN, CDR2 FVKESK. This CDR3 spans 16 amino acids. V lost 4 bases and J lost 6; bases outside the gene matches: 7.

The chain has TRBV24-1 and TRBJ2-3; tentative D call: TRBD1 (6 bases). V was clipped by 4 bases and J by 2 bases, with 12 bases between them. The CDR3 is 15 residues long. Looked up from germline, CDR1 is KGHDR and CDR2 is SFDVKD. The CDR3, as DNA: TGTGCCACCAGTGAGGCCGGACAGCTCACAGATACGCAGTATTTT. Translated, it gives CATSEAGQLTDTQYF.

The rearrangement joins TRBV7-9 to TRBJ2-7; D unresolved. Germline CDR1 reads SEHNR; CDR2 reads FQNEAQ (reference sequence). The CDR3 sequence is 13 residues long. The V end was cut by 6 bases, the J end by 5 bases, with 14 bases between. The CDR3, as DNA: TGTGCCAGCAGGTCAGACCTCATCCACGAGCAGTACTTC. It translates to CASRSDLIHEQYF.

This clonotype was observed a handful of times. The chain carries TRBV5-1 and TRBJ1-2; weak D call: TRBD1 (6 bases). The germline CDR1 and CDR2 sequences are SGHRS and YFSETQ. The CDR3 sequence is 12 residues long. Trimming removed 2 bases at V and 11 bases at J, with 13 bases between. The CDR3 protein is CASSFGDDRYTF. In DNA form, the CDR3 reads TGCGCCAGCAGCTTCGGGGACGACAGGTACACCTTC.

The gene calls are TRBV2 and TRBJ2-1, with D perhaps given as TRBD1 or TRBD2 (5 bases each). Germline loops: CDR1 SNHLY, CDR2 FYNNEI. This CDR3 has 13 amino acids. The germline V and J ends were trimmed by 10 bases and 4 bases, with 14 bases remaining between them. CDR3 nucleotides: TGTGCCAAGACCCGGGACGGATACAATGAGCAGTTCTTC. It is translated as CAKTRDGYNEQFF.